Listed below are T cell receptor beta chains from one sample, sequenced in a study of response to subunit inactivated influenza vaccine. One entry per CDR3 protein, called by TCRdb with MiXCR from the RT-PCR reads. The sample lists 600,000 to 850,000 distinct CDR3 sequences, 12% to 15% occurring once. Specimen: PBMCs from blood, collected 14 to 15 days before vaccination. The receptors were gathered from a man aged 50 or older who received an inactivated influenza vaccine. Each CDR3 is given with its conserved first and last residue. Each record gives: V gene, D gene, J gene, clone size, CDR3 protein, CDR3 DNA. A D gene is named only where the DNA matches it firmly. Clone size appears in some rows only: once, few, many, or a class for an expanded clone.

>TRBV6-6|-|TRBJ2-7|-
CASAQVGYEQYF
TGTGCCAGCGCCCAGGTGGGGTACGAGCAGTACTTC
>TRBV21-1|-|TRBJ2-7|-
CASSTGTSGSLFYEQYF
TGTGCCAGCAGCACCGGGACTAGCGGGAGTCTTTTTTACGAGCAGTACTTC
>TRBV12-3/TRBV12-4|-|TRBJ1-1|-
CASSLLRSTEAFF
TGTGCCAGCAGTTTACTCCGGAGCACTGAAGCTTTCTTT
>TRBV14|TRBD2|TRBJ2-3|few
CASSQDPLGLAEQYF
TGTGCCAGCAGCCAAGATCCCCTGGGACTAGCGGAACAATATTTT
>TRBV6-5|-|TRBJ2-7|few
CASSYSGGSGDEQYF
TGTGCCAGCAGTTACTCGGGTGGGTCCGGGGACGAGCAGTACTTC
>TRBV30|TRBD2|TRBJ2-5|-
CAWSKGTSGSQETQYF
TGTGCCTGGAGTAAAGGGACTAGCGGGTCCCAAGAGACCCAGTACTTC
>TRBV28|-|TRBJ1-2|many
CASSLFNYGYTF
TGTGCCAGCAGTTTATTCAATTATGGCTACACCTTC
>TRBV7-8|TRBD2|TRBJ2-5|few
CASTVARGSGGAVETQYF
TGTGCCAGCACCGTAGCTAGGGGTAGCGGGGGGGCCGTAGAGACCCAGTACTTC
>TRBV10-3|-|TRBJ1-5|-
CAISEGTNQPQHF
TGTGCCATCAGTGAGGGGACAAATCAGCCCCAGCATTTT
>TRBV28|-|TRBJ2-3|-
CASNPYVGGNTGNTQYF
TGTGCCAGCAACCCATATGTAGGGGGAAATACTGGGAATACGCAGTATTTT
>TRBV4-3|-|TRBJ2-1|-
CASSQALPADNEQFF
TGCGCCAGCAGCCAAGCCCTCCCAGCGGATAATGAGCAGTTCTTC
>TRBV6-1|-|TRBJ2-1|few
CASRRDFRGRAFF
TGTGCCAGCCGAAGGGACTTTCGCGGGCGAGCGTTCTTC
>TRBV7-9|-|TRBJ1-3|few
CASSLKGPISGNTIYF
TGTGCCAGCAGCTTAAAGGGACCGATCTCTGGAAACACCATATATTTT
>TRBV28|-|TRBJ1-5|-
CASSGYDQPQHF
TGTGCGTCATCTGGGTATGATCAGCCCCAGCATTTT